The 21 T cell receptor beta chains below were found in one sample sequenced in a study of Graves' ophthalmopathy and Graves' hyperthyroidism. Amplifying from RNA transcripts, the study obtained TCR beta CDR3 regions. First-round RT-PCR with HTBI primers preceded a second-round multiplex PCR. TCRdb re-derived calls from the multiplex PCR reads in MiXCR, one entry per CDR3 protein. The repertoire includes 500,000 to 700,000 distinct CDR3 sequences, less than 40% of them detected once, and 3.5% to 4.5% sits in the top ten. Sequencing was performed on peripheral blood or thyroid tissue (not recorded which). These receptors all stem from an adult man with Graves' hyperthyroidism.

This clonotype was detected many times. The chain joins TRBV19 to TRBJ2-2; 8 bases fit TRBD1. This CDR3 is built from 15 residues. The junction had 9 bases not matched to a gene; V was cut back by 6 bases and J by 6 bases. CDR1 LNHDA and CDR2 SQIVND come from the germline V gene (reference sequence). CDR3 in DNA: TGTGCCAGTAGCGGGACAGGAGGCCTCGCCGGGGAGCTGTTTTTT. Protein: CASSGTGGLAGELFF.

This clonotype was observed many times. The chain joins TRBV6-5 to TRBJ1-5; D unclear. The CDR3 totals 13 residues. Trimming removed 7 bases at V and 2 bases at J, with 9 bases between. The germline V gene encodes CDR1 MNHEY and CDR2 SVGAGI. The DNA of the CDR3 is TGTGCCAGCAAAAACATGGGCAATCAGCCCCAGCATTTT. Protein: CASKNMGNQPQHF.

A single count supports this clonotype. The V and J genes are TRBV6-6 and TRBJ2-3; D assignment may be TRBD1 or TRBD2 (5 bases each). Per the germline V gene, CDR1 is MNHNY and CDR2 is SVGAGI (reference sequence). Trimming shortened V by 7 bases and J by 1 base, and 15 bases separated the two germline ends. The CDR3 is 15 residues long. The CDR3 is CASTFARDGTDTQYF. The CDR3 DNA sequence: TGTGCCAGCACTTTTGCCCGGGACGGCACAGATACGCAGTATTTT.

The chain has TRBV20-1 and TRBJ1-6; 11 nucleotides align to TRBD1. The CDR3 is 16 amino acids. Looked up from germline, CDR1 is DFQATT and CDR2 is SNEGSKA (reference sequence). V lost 0 bases, J lost 8 bases, and 6 bases stayed unmatched. Here the CDR3 DNA reads TGCAGTGCTAGAGATCTCGGGACAGGGGGTCATTCACCCCTCCACTTT. As protein: CSARDLGTGGHSPLHF.

This clonotype was observed many times. V is TRBV20-1 and J is TRBJ2-7; 7 bases are a match to TRBD2. The CDR3 consists of 13 residues. J gave up 1 base and V 8 bases, and 8 bases lay outside the gene matches. CDR1 and CDR2 (germline): DFQATT, SNEGSKA (reference sequence). The CDR3 coding sequence is TGCAGTACTCGACTAGCTCCTTCCTACGAGCAGTACTTC. This gives the protein CSTRLAPSYEQYF.

As to this clonotype: One junction end disagrees with the germline gene, perhaps due to a read error. J is TRBJ2-5 and V is TRBV5-1; tentative D call: TRBD2 (5 bases). The CDR3 is made up of 16 amino acids. CDR1 and CDR2 (germline): SGHRS, YFSETQ. The DNA for the CDR3 is TGTGCCAGCAGCCTTGGACGGGGATGCGGCCAAGAGACCCAGTACTTC. It specifies CASSLGRGCGQETQYF.

This clonotype was detected many times. This rearrangement joins TRBV9 to TRBJ1-5, with a weak D call TRBD1 (5 bases). In germline, CDR1 is SGDLS, CDR2 YYNGEE. The CDR3 length is 15 residues. Deletions cut 0 bases from V and 6 bases from J, with 13 bases between. The CDR3 coding sequence is TGTGCCAGCAGCGTAGGAGGGGTAGTGGGTCAGCCCCAGCATTTT. Protein product: CASSVGGVVGQPQHF.

Comment on this clonotype: This sequence may be a read error, since a much larger clone differs from it by one base. The chain uses TRBV7-9 and TRBJ1-1, with D possibly matching TRBD1 (5 bases). From germline, CDR1 is SEHNR and CDR2 FQNEAQ (reference sequence). The CDR3 has 15 amino acids. CDR3 sequence reads: CAGSLDPGRNTEAFF. The CDR3 DNA reads as TGTGCCGGCAGCTTAGATCCAGGGCGGAACACTGAAGCTTTCTTT.

The V call is TRBV7-8, the J call TRBJ2-2; tentatively, D is TRBD1 (5 bases). The germline V and J ends were trimmed by 5 bases and 3 bases, with 13 bases remaining between them. Germline-derived CDR1 and CDR2 are SGHVS and FQNEAQ. The CDR3 sequence is 15 residues long. CDR3 protein: CASSQGWGHTGELFF. The DNA for the CDR3 is TGTGCCAGCAGCCAAGGGTGGGGCCACACCGGGGAGCTGTTTTTT. Supplemented by reference TRBV7-8 and TRBJ2-2, the full variable domain reads GAGVSQSPRYKVAKRGQDVALRCDPISGHVSLFWYQQALGQGPEFLTYFQNEAQLDKSGLPSDRFFAERPEGSVSTLKIQRTQQEDSAVYLCASSQGWGHTGELFFGEGSRLTVL.

This clonotype has a count of ten or more. The V gene is TRBV2, the J gene TRBJ1-5, with D unresolved. CDR3 length equals 14 residues. V gave up 3 bases and J gave up 2 bases, with 8 bases separating them. The germline V gene encodes CDR1 SNHLY and CDR2 FYNNEI. CDR3 sequence (DNA): TGTGCCAGCAGTGATTTTGGGGGCAATCAGCCCCAGCATTTT. Translation gives CASSDFGGNQPQHF.

This clonotype has just a few counts. The chain has TRBV24-1 and TRBJ2-7; D gene unclear. The V gene's germline CDR1 is KGHDR and CDR2 SFDVKD. The length of the CDR3 is 16 residues. V dropped 0 bases and J dropped 2 bases, with 13 bases sitting between them. The CDR3 spells CATSDLRAEHPYEQYF. The DNA of the CDR3 is TGTGCCACCAGTGATTTGCGTGCTGAACACCCCTACGAGCAGTACTTC.

This clonotype was detected ten times or more. J is TRBJ2-7 and V is TRBV5-1, with D unresolved. The germline V gene has CDR1 SGHRS and CDR2 YFSETQ. The V end lost 2 bases, the J end lost 2 bases, and 8 bases lay between the germline ends. This CDR3 comprises 13 residues. CDR3 sequence (DNA): TGCGCCAGCAGCTTCTCGATTACCTACGAGCAGTACTTC. It yields the protein CASSFSITYEQYF.

V usage is TRBV12-3 or TRBV12-4 and J usage is TRBJ1-1, with 7 nucleotides matching TRBD1. Unmatched junction bases numbered 6, after V lost 5 bases and J lost 0 bases. The CDR3 spans 15 residues. CDR3 coding DNA: TGTGCCAGCAGTCTCATGACAGGGTTGAACACTGAAGCTTTCTTT. This gives the protein CASSLMTGLNTEAFF.

This clonotype has a count of ten or more. This chain connects TRBV7-9 to TRBJ2-7; either TRBD1 or TRBD2 may supply D (5 bases each). Trimming took off 6 bases at V and 6 bases at J, with 12 bases between the two ends. CDR3 length: 12 amino acids. Germline CDR1 is SEHNR and CDR2 is FQNEAQ (reference sequence). CDR3 sequence reads: CASSFGGGEQYF. In DNA, the CDR3 is TGTGCCAGCAGTTTTGGGGGTGGCGAGCAGTACTTC.

This clonotype was detected ten times or more. The V call is TRBV29-1, the J call TRBJ1-1, with 7 bases aligning to TRBD1. The CDR3 runs to 11 residues. Trimming took 5 bases from V and 10 from J; bases not matched to a gene: 7. CDR1 SQVTM and CDR2 ANQGSEA come from the germline V gene. The CDR3 sequence is CSVNIQGRAFF. Written as DNA, the CDR3 is TGCAGCGTTAATATACAGGGGAGAGCTTTCTTT.

The chain links TRBV2 to TRBJ1-5; D not resolved. Trimming shortened V by 10 bases and J by 2 bases, and 15 bases separated the two germline ends. Germline CDR1 SNHLY, CDR2 FYNNEI. This CDR3 is built from 14 residues. As DNA, the CDR3 is TGTGCCAACGGTGCGGATGGAGGCAATCAGCCCCAGCATTTT. It codes for CANGADGGNQPQHF.

The rearrangement uses TRBV10-3 and TRBJ1-5, with D tentatively TRBD1 (6 bases). Germline CDR1 ENHRY, CDR2 SYGVKD. This CDR3 spans 15 amino acids. With 3 bases removed from V and 4 bases from J, the gap between germline ends came to 13 bases. CDR3 nucleotide sequence: TGTGCCATCAGTGACACAGGGTTCGGGAATCAGCCCCAGCATTTT. This encodes CAISDTGFGNQPQHF.

The chain employs TRBV5-1 and TRBJ1-6, with TRBD1 identical over 9 bases. CDR3 length: 16 residues. The germline V gene has CDR1 SGHRS and CDR2 YFSETQ. V was pared by 4 bases and J by 9 bases, with 11 bases of the junction left unmatched. The CDR3 DNA reads as TGCGCCAGCAGCCTACTTGAGACAGGGGGGGGTTCACCCCTCCACTTT. Its protein is CASSLLETGGGSPLHF.

This clonotype was detected many times. The V call is TRBV12-3 or TRBV12-4, the J call TRBJ1-1; D unclear. There are 15 residues in the CDR3. V lost 5 bases and J lost 1, with 14 bases in between. The CDR3 DNA follows: TGTGCCAGCAGTGTGAGGGCCTTGCAGAACACTGAAGCTTTCTTT. Protein product: CASSVRALQNTEAFF.

This clonotype occurred many times. This chain connects TRBV4-1 to TRBJ2-7; TRBD1 matches at 8 bases. CDR1 and CDR2 (germline): MGHRA, YSYEKL. After removal of 1 base from V and 3 bases from J, the junction contained 8 bases not matched to a gene. The CDR3 length is 16 residues. DNA for the CDR3: TGCGCCAGCAGCCAAGCACCGGGACAGGCGATCTACGAGCAGTACTTC. It specifies CASSQAPGQAIYEQYF.

The chain combines TRBV2 with TRBJ2-3, with 11 bases aligning to TRBD2. This CDR3 spans 15 amino acids. Germline assignment: CDR1 SNHLY and CDR2 FYNNEI. Trimming cost V 5 bases and J 3 bases; bases outside gene matches: 4. The CDR3 reads CASSPSGRRTDTQYF. CDR3 DNA: TGTGCCAGCAGTCCTAGCGGGAGGAGAACAGATACGCAGTATTTT.